Listed below are T cell receptor beta chains from one sample, sequenced in a study of cytomegalovirus exposure and HLA in healthy donors. Repertoires were generated with immunoSEQ multiplex PCR, while TCRdb's copy carries only in-frame clones and drops some. The sample consists of about 200,000 clones, about 76% of them appearing once. Sequencing used PBMCs. All receptors come from a woman in her forties or fifties in good health and CMV-seronegative. The CDR3 runs from the conserved cysteine through the conserved F or W. The D gene is left open where the match is weak. Rows give clone size only sometimes, using once, few, many, or a class for an expanded clone.

cdr3_nt: TGTGCCACCGGGCGCAGGGACACAGATACGCAGTATTTT
cdr3_aa: CATGRRDTDTQYF
cdr3_length: 13
clone_size: .
j_call: TRBJ2-3
d_call: .
v_call: TRBV7-9

cdr3_nt: TGTGCCAGCAGGGCCAAGTGGGACAGGACGTACCAAGAGACCCAGTACTTC
cdr3_aa: CASRAKWDRTYQETQYF
cdr3_length: 17
clone_size: .
j_call: TRBJ2-5
d_call: TRBD1
v_call: TRBV25-1

cdr3_nt: TGTGCCAGCAGCGCTAAGTTCCGGGACAGCTATGGCTACACCTTC
cdr3_aa: CASSAKFRDSYGYTF
cdr3_length: 15
clone_size: few
j_call: TRBJ1-2
d_call: TRBD1
v_call: TRBV5-6

cdr3_nt: TGTGCCAGCAGCATCGACAGGTTGAAAGGCCGAGGCTACACCTTC
cdr3_aa: CASSIDRLKGRGYTF
cdr3_length: 15
clone_size: .
j_call: TRBJ1-2
d_call: .
v_call: TRBV11-2

cdr3_nt: TGCGCCAGCAGCCCTGAAGGGGGTGGGCATGGCTACACCTTC
cdr3_aa: CASSPEGGGHGYTF
cdr3_length: 14
clone_size: .
j_call: TRBJ1-2
d_call: .
v_call: TRBV5-1

cdr3_nt: TGCGCCAGCAGCCAAGACTGGACAGGGGGAATCTCCTACGAGCAGTACTTC
cdr3_aa: CASSQDWTGGISYEQYF
cdr3_length: 17
clone_size: .
j_call: TRBJ2-7
d_call: TRBD1
v_call: TRBV4-3

cdr3_nt: TGTGCCTGGAGTGTACCGACAGGTACGCAGTATTTT
cdr3_aa: CAWSVPTGTQYF
cdr3_length: 12
clone_size: .
j_call: TRBJ2-3
d_call: .
v_call: TRBV30

cdr3_nt: TGTGCCAGCAACCTACCAACCGGGACAGGGGCCCTTCATGGCTACACCTTC
cdr3_aa: CASNLPTGTGALHGYTF
cdr3_length: 17
clone_size: .
j_call: TRBJ1-2
d_call: TRBD1
v_call: TRBV7-9

cdr3_nt: TGTGCCAGCAGCTCCAGAACCTGGCCCACTGAAGCTTTCTTT
cdr3_aa: CASSSRTWPTEAFF
cdr3_length: 14
clone_size: many
j_call: TRBJ1-1
d_call: .
v_call: TRBV7-8

cdr3_nt: TGTGCCAGCAGCTTTGGGCCTCTAGCGGGAGGAGATACGCAGTATTTT
cdr3_aa: CASSFGPLAGGDTQYF
cdr3_length: 16
clone_size: .
j_call: TRBJ2-3
d_call: TRBD2
v_call: TRBV7-2

cdr3_nt: TGTGCCAGCAGCGGGGGGGGGCCGAGGAACACTGAAGCTTTCTTT
cdr3_aa: CASSGGGPRNTEAFF
cdr3_length: 15
clone_size: .
j_call: TRBJ1-1
d_call: .
v_call: TRBV7-8

cdr3_nt: TGTGCCAGCAGTACCAATGCGGGTAGACGCGGCTACACCTTC
cdr3_aa: CASSTNAGRRGYTF
cdr3_length: 14
clone_size: .
j_call: TRBJ1-2
d_call: .
v_call: TRBV11-2

cdr3_nt: TGTGCCAGCAGTATTATAGCGGGAGGGCCGTCGAAGCAGTTCTTC
cdr3_aa: CASSIIAGGPSKQFF
cdr3_length: 15
clone_size: .
j_call: TRBJ2-1
d_call: TRBD2
v_call: TRBV27

cdr3_nt: TGTGCCAGCAGCCCGCAGACAGGGCTAAAAAATGAAAAACTGTTTTTT
cdr3_aa: CASSPQTGLKNEKLFF
cdr3_length: 16
clone_size: few
j_call: TRBJ1-4
d_call: TRBD1
v_call: TRBV4-2

cdr3_nt: TGCGCCAGCAGCCAGACGGACAGGGGGAGTGAAAAACTGTTTTTT
cdr3_aa: CASSQTDRGSEKLFF
cdr3_length: 15
clone_size: .
j_call: TRBJ1-4
d_call: TRBD1
v_call: TRBV4-3

cdr3_nt: TGTGCCAGCAGCTTATACCGAGATTATGACTACACCTTC
cdr3_aa: CASSLYRDYDYTF
cdr3_length: 13
clone_size: .
j_call: TRBJ1-2
d_call: .
v_call: TRBV11-2

cdr3_nt: TGTGCCAGCAGTTTCCAGGGGGCGTATGGAAACACCATATATTTT
cdr3_aa: CASSFQGAYGNTIYF
cdr3_length: 15
clone_size: once
j_call: TRBJ1-3
d_call: TRBD1
v_call: TRBV25-1

cdr3_nt: TGCGCCAGCAGCCCCACGACAGCAGATACGCAGTATTTT
cdr3_aa: CASSPTTADTQYF
cdr3_length: 13
clone_size: .
j_call: TRBJ2-3
d_call: .
v_call: TRBV5-1

cdr3_nt: TGTGCTAGCACTCTCGGGGCTTTCTTT
cdr3_aa: CASTLGAFF
cdr3_length: 9
clone_size: .
j_call: TRBJ1-1
d_call: .
v_call: TRBV7-7

cdr3_nt: TGTGCCAGCAGCCCTTTTTGGACAGAAGTCACCGGGGAGCTGTTTTTT
cdr3_aa: CASSPFWTEVTGELFF
cdr3_length: 16
clone_size: .
j_call: TRBJ2-2
d_call: .
v_call: TRBV27

cdr3_nt: TGTGCCAGCAGCCCCGCGGGTGGAAACACCATATATTTT
cdr3_aa: CASSPAGGNTIYF
cdr3_length: 13
clone_size: .
j_call: TRBJ1-3
d_call: .
v_call: TRBV6-5

cdr3_nt: TGTGCCAGCAGTCCAGGGCTTCGCTATGGCTACACCTTC
cdr3_aa: CASSPGLRYGYTF
cdr3_length: 13
clone_size: .
j_call: TRBJ1-2
d_call: .
v_call: TRBV6-5

cdr3_nt: TGTGCCAGCATCACCCGGCCAGGGCGAGGGAACACTGAAGCTTTCTTT
cdr3_aa: CASITRPGRGNTEAFF
cdr3_length: 16
clone_size: .
j_call: TRBJ1-1
d_call: .
v_call: TRBV19

cdr3_nt: TGTGCCAGCAGATCCAGGGGGTTCACAGATACGCAGTATTTT
cdr3_aa: CASRSRGFTDTQYF
cdr3_length: 14
clone_size: few
j_call: TRBJ2-3
d_call: TRBD1
v_call: TRBV6-5

cdr3_nt: TGTGCCAGTAGTGCCCGACAGGTGAACACTGAAGCTTTCTTT
cdr3_aa: CASSARQVNTEAFF
cdr3_length: 14
clone_size: .
j_call: TRBJ1-1
d_call: .
v_call: TRBV19

cdr3_nt: TGTGCCAGCAGTTATGGGGGGACAGTGGGTGAAAAACTGTTTTTT
cdr3_aa: CASSYGGTVGEKLFF
cdr3_length: 15
clone_size: once
j_call: TRBJ1-4
d_call: TRBD1
v_call: TRBV6-5

cdr3_nt: TGTGCCAGCAGGAGGATGCAAGAGACCCAGTACTTC
cdr3_aa: CASRRMQETQYF
cdr3_length: 12
clone_size: .
j_call: TRBJ2-5
d_call: .
v_call: TRBV7-2

cdr3_nt: TGTGCCAGCAGCTCCCTGACAGGGTTGAACACCGGGGAGCTGTTTTTT
cdr3_aa: CASSSLTGLNTGELFF
cdr3_length: 16
clone_size: .
j_call: TRBJ2-2
d_call: TRBD1
v_call: TRBV11-2

cdr3_nt: TGTGCCAGCAGCCCCGGGCAGGGTGGATACGAGCAGTACTTC
cdr3_aa: CASSPGQGGYEQYF
cdr3_length: 14
clone_size: .
j_call: TRBJ2-7
d_call: .
v_call: TRBV5-4

cdr3_nt: TGTGCCAGTAGTTCCTGGACAGGGGGAAACACTGAAGCTTTCTTT
cdr3_aa: CASSSWTGGNTEAFF
cdr3_length: 15
clone_size: .
j_call: TRBJ1-1
d_call: TRBD1
v_call: TRBV19

cdr3_nt: TGTGCCAGCAGCTTTCGCGGCGACAGGATCACCTACGAGCAGTACTTC
cdr3_aa: CASSFRGDRITYEQYF
cdr3_length: 16
clone_size: once
j_call: TRBJ2-7
d_call: .
v_call: TRBV7-9

cdr3_nt: TGTGCCAGCAGCGTGGGAGTGGGACTAGCGGGAAGGGATACGCAGTATTTT
cdr3_aa: CASSVGVGLAGRDTQYF
cdr3_length: 17
clone_size: .
j_call: TRBJ2-3
d_call: TRBD2
v_call: TRBV5-4

cdr3_nt: TGTGCCAGCATTCCGACGGGGGGAAGGTCCTACGAGCAGTACTTC
cdr3_aa: CASIPTGGRSYEQYF
cdr3_length: 15
clone_size: .
j_call: TRBJ2-7
d_call: TRBD2
v_call: TRBV6-1

cdr3_nt: TGTGCCAGCAGTAACCCACTAGCGGGAGTGTCAAATGAGCAGTTCTTC
cdr3_aa: CASSNPLAGVSNEQFF
cdr3_length: 16
clone_size: .
j_call: TRBJ2-1
d_call: TRBD2
v_call: TRBV6-6

cdr3_nt: TGTGCCAGCGGGACAGGCGGCCCCTACGAGCAGTACTTC
cdr3_aa: CASGTGGPYEQYF
cdr3_length: 13
clone_size: few
j_call: TRBJ2-7
d_call: TRBD1
v_call: TRBV6-6

cdr3_nt: TGTGCCTGGAAACATGGGAACACTGAAGCTTTCTTT
cdr3_aa: CAWKHGNTEAFF
cdr3_length: 12
clone_size: once
j_call: TRBJ1-1
d_call: .
v_call: TRBV30

cdr3_nt: TGTGCCAGCAGCAGCATGGGGCAGGACTACGAGCAGTACTTC
cdr3_aa: CASSSMGQDYEQYF
cdr3_length: 14
clone_size: .
j_call: TRBJ2-7
d_call: .
v_call: TRBV7-3

cdr3_nt: TGTGCCAGCAGTGAAGTTGGGCGCAATCAGCCCCAGCATTTT
cdr3_aa: CASSEVGRNQPQHF
cdr3_length: 14
clone_size: .
j_call: TRBJ1-5
d_call: .
v_call: TRBV6-1

cdr3_nt: TGTGCCAGCACCGCTGGGGGCCTAGCGGGAGGCTCCTACAATGAGCAGTTCTTC
cdr3_aa: CASTAGGLAGGSYNEQFF
cdr3_length: 18
clone_size: .
j_call: TRBJ2-1
d_call: TRBD2
v_call: TRBV28

cdr3_nt: TGTGCCAGCAGCTCGCGGACAGGAAACACCATATATTTT
cdr3_aa: CASSSRTGNTIYF
cdr3_length: 13
clone_size: .
j_call: TRBJ1-3
d_call: .
v_call: TRBV7-2

cdr3_nt: TGTGCCAGCAGCTTAGCGCCCTTTTGGAAACAGACTAATGAAAAACTGTTTTTT
cdr3_aa: CASSLAPFWKQTNEKLFF
cdr3_length: 18
clone_size: .
j_call: TRBJ1-4
d_call: .
v_call: TRBV7-8

cdr3_nt: TGCGCCAGCAGCTTGGTCCGGTTAGCACCCCTCCACTTT
cdr3_aa: CASSLVRLAPLHF
cdr3_length: 13
clone_size: .
j_call: TRBJ1-6
d_call: .
v_call: TRBV5-1

cdr3_nt: TGTGCCAGCAGCTTACGAGCGGGGGAAGAGACCCAGTACTTC
cdr3_aa: CASSLRAGEETQYF
cdr3_length: 14
clone_size: .
j_call: TRBJ2-5
d_call: TRBD2
v_call: TRBV7-9

cdr3_nt: TGCAGCGTCCAAATGTATAGCGGGGTAACAGATACGCAGTATTTT
cdr3_aa: CSVQMYSGVTDTQYF
cdr3_length: 15
clone_size: .
j_call: TRBJ2-3
d_call: TRBD2
v_call: TRBV29-1

cdr3_nt: TGTGCCAGTAGTCCCTACAGGTCGGGTGCGGACGGGGGGCTGTTTTTT
cdr3_aa: CASSPYRSGADGGLFF
cdr3_length: 16
clone_size: .
j_call: TRBJ2-2
d_call: .
v_call: TRBV19

cdr3_nt: TGTGCCAGCAGTTTATCCTCGTTAGCTAACTATGGCTACACCTTC
cdr3_aa: CASSLSSLANYGYTF
cdr3_length: 15
clone_size: .
j_call: TRBJ1-2
d_call: .
v_call: TRBV6-5

cdr3_nt: TGTGCCAGCAGTTTTACGGGGGAAACTGAAGCTTTCTTT
cdr3_aa: CASSFTGETEAFF
cdr3_length: 13
clone_size: .
j_call: TRBJ1-1
d_call: .
v_call: TRBV27

cdr3_nt: TGTGCGGAGAGATCCTCGGGACAGGCCTATGGCTACACCTTC
cdr3_aa: CAERSSGQAYGYTF
cdr3_length: 14
clone_size: few
j_call: TRBJ1-2
d_call: TRBD1
v_call: TRBV28

cdr3_nt: TGTGCCAGCAGCGTAGGAGTAGAGCCCTACGAGCAGTACTTC
cdr3_aa: CASSVGVEPYEQYF
cdr3_length: 14
clone_size: .
j_call: TRBJ2-7
d_call: .
v_call: TRBV9

cdr3_nt: TGCGCCAGCAGCTTGTTAGCGGGGGGGAGCACAGATACGCAGTATTTT
cdr3_aa: CASSLLAGGSTDTQYF
cdr3_length: 16
clone_size: once
j_call: TRBJ2-3
d_call: TRBD2
v_call: TRBV5-1

cdr3_nt: TGTGCCAGCAGGCGGACTAGCACAGATACGCAGTATTTT
cdr3_aa: CASRRTSTDTQYF
cdr3_length: 13
clone_size: .
j_call: TRBJ2-3
d_call: .
v_call: TRBV6-1

cdr3_nt: TGTGCCAGCAGCCTAAACGGACTAGCGGGAGACGAGCAGTACTTC
cdr3_aa: CASSLNGLAGDEQYF
cdr3_length: 15
clone_size: .
j_call: TRBJ2-7
d_call: TRBD2
v_call: TRBV7-2

cdr3_nt: TGTGCCAGCAGGAGCGGGGGGGGTAACTATGGTTACACCTTC
cdr3_aa: CASRSGGGNYGYTF
cdr3_length: 14
clone_size: once
j_call: TRBJ1-2
d_call: .
v_call: TRBV25-1